The T cell receptor (beta chain) described here comes from a study of early T cells in non-severe SARS-CoV-2 infection. Study information: Bulk RNA from unsorted whole blood was sequenced; chains were unpaired. Study-level results: VDJdb matching skewed toward anti-spike CD8 responses, missing private and CD4 specificities.

V gave up 2 bases and J gave up 6 bases; unmatched junction bases: 9. CDR1 SGHVS and CDR2 FNYEAQ come from the germline V gene. The CDR3 consists of 15 residues. Each single cDNA molecule received a unique molecular identifier. TCRdb re-derived calls from the 5' RACE reads in MiXCR, one entry per CDR3 protein. The table records 68,000 or so distinct CDR3 sequences, 9.5% to 15% of them present only once. This clonotype has at least ten counts. Its antigen is unidentified. The clonotype was recovered from an adult who was a healthcare worker with PCR-confirmed SARS-CoV-2 infection or an uninfected control (not recorded which). The sequenced sample consisted of whole blood. The J gene is TRBJ1-2, the V gene TRBV7-6, with 7 bases matching TRBD1. The CDR3 region is CASSLMSGGQNGYTF. CDR3 nucleotides: TGTGCCAGCAGCTTAATGTCAGGGGGACAGAATGGCTACACCTTC.